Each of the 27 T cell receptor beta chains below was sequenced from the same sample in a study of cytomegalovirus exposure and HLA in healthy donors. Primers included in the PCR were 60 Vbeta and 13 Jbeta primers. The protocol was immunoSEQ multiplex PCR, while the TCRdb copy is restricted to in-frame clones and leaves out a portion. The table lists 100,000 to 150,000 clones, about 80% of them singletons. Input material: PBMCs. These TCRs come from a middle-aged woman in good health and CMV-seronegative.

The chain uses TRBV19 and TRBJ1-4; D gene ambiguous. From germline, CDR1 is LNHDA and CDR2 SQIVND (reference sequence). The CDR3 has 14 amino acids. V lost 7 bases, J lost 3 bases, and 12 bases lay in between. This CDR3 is CASIDGGANEKLFF. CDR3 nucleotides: TGTGCCAGTATAGACGGTGGAGCTAATGAAAAACTGTTTTTT.

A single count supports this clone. The CDR3 nucleotides read TGTGCCAGCAGCATATACTCTGGAAACACCATATATTTT. It yields the protein CASSIYSGNTIYF. The J gene is TRBJ1-3, the V gene TRBV11-2; D ambiguous. V dropped 5 bases and J dropped 0 bases, with 5 bases sitting between them. The CDR3 extends over 13 amino acids. From germline, CDR1 is SGHAT and CDR2 FQNNGV.

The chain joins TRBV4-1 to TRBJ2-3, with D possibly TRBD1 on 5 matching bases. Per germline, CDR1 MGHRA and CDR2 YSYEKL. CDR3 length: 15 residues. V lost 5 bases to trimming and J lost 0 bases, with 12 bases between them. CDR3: CASSYRTASTDTQYF. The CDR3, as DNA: TGCGCCAGCAGCTACAGGACGGCTAGCACAGATACGCAGTATTTT.

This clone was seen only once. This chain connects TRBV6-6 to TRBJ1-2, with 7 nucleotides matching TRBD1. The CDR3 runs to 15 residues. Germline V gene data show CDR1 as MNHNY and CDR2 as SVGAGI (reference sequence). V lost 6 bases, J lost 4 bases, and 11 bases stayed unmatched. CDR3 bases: TGTGCCAGCAGGCAAGGCACAGGGGCCGGCTATGGCTACACCTTC. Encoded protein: CASRQGTGAGYGYTF.

DNA of the CDR3: TGTGCCAGCAGCTTAGTAGGGGGGGGGCTAGCGCCCTATCAGTACTTC. Translating it yields CASSLVGGGLAPYQYF. This sequence joins TRBV11-2 and TRBJ2-7, with D possibly TRBD2 on 7 matching bases. The CDR3 has 16 amino acids. CDR1 is SGHAT and CDR2 is FQNNGV in the germline V gene. The V gene lost 1 base and the J gene lost 10 bases, with 23 bases spanning the gap.

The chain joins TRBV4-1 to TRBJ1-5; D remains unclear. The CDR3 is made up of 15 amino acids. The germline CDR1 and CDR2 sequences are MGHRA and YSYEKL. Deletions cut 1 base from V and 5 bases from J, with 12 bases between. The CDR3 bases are TGCGCCAGCAGCCAAGGGATAGGGAGAGATCAGCCCCAGCATTTT. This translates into CASSQGIGRDQPQHF.

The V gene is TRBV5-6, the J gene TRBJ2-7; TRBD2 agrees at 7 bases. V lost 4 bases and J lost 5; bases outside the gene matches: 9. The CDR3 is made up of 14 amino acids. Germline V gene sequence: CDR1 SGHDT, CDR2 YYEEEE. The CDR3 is CASSLPGLTDEQYF. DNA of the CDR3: TGTGCCAGCAGCCTACCGGGACTAACTGACGAGCAGTACTTC.

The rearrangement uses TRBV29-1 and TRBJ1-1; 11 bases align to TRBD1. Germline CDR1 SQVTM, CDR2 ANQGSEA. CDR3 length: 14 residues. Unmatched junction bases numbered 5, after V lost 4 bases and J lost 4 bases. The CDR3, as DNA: TGCAGCGTTGGAACGGGACAGGGGGGCACTGAAGCTTTCTTT. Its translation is CSVGTGQGGTEAFF.

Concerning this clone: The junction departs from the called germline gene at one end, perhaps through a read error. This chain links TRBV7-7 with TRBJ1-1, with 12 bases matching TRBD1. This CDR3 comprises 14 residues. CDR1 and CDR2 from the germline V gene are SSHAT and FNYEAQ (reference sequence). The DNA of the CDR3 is TGTGCTAGCAGCTTGGGACAGGGGGCTACTGAAGCTTTCTTT. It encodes CASSLGQGATEAFF.

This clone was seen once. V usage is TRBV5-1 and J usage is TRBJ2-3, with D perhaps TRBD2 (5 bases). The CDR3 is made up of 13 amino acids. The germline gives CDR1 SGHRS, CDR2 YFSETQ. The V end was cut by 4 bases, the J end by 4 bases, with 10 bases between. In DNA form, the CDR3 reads TGCGCCAGCAGCACCGGGGAGTCAGATACGCAGTATTTT. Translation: CASSTGESDTQYF.

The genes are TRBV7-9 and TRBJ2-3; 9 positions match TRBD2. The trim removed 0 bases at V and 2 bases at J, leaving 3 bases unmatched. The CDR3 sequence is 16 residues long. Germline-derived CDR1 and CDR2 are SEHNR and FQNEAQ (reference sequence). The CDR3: CASSLAAGGITDTQYF. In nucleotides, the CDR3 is TGTGCCAGCAGCTTAGCAGCGGGGGGAATCACAGATACGCAGTATTTT.

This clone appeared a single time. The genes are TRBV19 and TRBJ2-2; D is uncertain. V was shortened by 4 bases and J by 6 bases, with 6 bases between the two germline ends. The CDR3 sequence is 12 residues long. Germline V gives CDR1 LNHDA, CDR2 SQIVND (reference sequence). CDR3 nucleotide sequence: TGTGCCAGTAGTAACGGTCCCGGGGAGCTGTTTTTT. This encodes CASSNGPGELFF.

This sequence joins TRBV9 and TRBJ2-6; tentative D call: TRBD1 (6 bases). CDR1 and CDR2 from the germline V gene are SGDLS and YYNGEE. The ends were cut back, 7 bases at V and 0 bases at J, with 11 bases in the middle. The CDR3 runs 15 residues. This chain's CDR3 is CASCRGISGANVLTF. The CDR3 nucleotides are TGTGCCAGCTGCAGGGGTATCTCTGGGGCCAACGTCCTGACTTTC.

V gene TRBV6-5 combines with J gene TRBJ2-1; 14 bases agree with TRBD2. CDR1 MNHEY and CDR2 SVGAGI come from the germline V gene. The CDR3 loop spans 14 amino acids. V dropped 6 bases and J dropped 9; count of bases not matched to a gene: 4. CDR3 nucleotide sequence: TGTGCCAGCAGGGCGGGACTAGCGGGGGTTGAGCAGTTCTTC. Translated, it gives CASRAGLAGVEQFF.

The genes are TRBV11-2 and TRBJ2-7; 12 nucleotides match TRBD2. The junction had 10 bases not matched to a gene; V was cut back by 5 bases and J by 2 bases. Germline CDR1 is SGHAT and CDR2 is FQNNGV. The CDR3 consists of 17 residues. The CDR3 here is CASSPRLAGALTYEQYF. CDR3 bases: TGTGCCAGCAGCCCCAGACTAGCGGGAGCCCTAACCTACGAGCAGTACTTC.

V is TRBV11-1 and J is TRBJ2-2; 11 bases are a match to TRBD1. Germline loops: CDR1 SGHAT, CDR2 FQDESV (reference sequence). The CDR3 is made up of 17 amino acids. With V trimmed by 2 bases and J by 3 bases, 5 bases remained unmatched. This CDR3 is CASSLIRTGGYTGELFF. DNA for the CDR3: TGTGCCAGCAGCTTAATCCGGACAGGGGGCTACACCGGGGAGCTGTTTTTT.

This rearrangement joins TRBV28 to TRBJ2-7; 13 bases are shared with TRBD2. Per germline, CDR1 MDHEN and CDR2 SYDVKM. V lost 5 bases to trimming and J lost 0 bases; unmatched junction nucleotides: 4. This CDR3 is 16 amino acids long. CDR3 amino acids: CASSAWTSGSSYEQYF. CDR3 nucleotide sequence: TGTGCCAGCAGTGCCTGGACTAGCGGGAGCTCCTACGAGCAGTACTTC. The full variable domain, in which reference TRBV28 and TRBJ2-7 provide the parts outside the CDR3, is DVKVTQSSRYLVKRTGEKVFLECVQDMDHENMFWYRQDPGLGLRLIYFSYDVKMKEKGDIPEGYSVSREKKERFSLILESASTNQTSMYLCASSAWTSGSSYEQYFGPGTRLTVT.

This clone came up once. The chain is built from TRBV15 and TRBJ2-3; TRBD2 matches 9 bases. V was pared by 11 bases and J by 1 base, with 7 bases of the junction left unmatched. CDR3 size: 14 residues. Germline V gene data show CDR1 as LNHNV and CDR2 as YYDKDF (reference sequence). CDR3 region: CASSGAERTDTQYF. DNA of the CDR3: TGTGCCTCTAGCGGGGCCGAACGCACAGATACGCAGTATTTT.

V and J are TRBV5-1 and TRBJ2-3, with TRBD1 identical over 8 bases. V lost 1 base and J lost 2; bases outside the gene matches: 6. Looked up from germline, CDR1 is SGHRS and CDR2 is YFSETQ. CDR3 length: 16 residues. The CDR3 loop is CASSLTGGVITDTQYF. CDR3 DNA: TGCGCCAGCAGCTTGACAGGGGGTGTGATCACAGATACGCAGTATTTT.

CDR3 in amino acids: CASSFTGSNTEAFF. Here the CDR3 DNA reads TGCGCCAGCAGCTTTACAGGATCGAACACTGAAGCTTTCTTT. The chain employs TRBV5-1 and TRBJ1-1; D may be TRBD1 (5 bases). Trimming left V 2 bases short and J 1 base short, with 9 bases between. The germline gives CDR1 SGHRS, CDR2 YFSETQ. The CDR3 length is 14 residues.

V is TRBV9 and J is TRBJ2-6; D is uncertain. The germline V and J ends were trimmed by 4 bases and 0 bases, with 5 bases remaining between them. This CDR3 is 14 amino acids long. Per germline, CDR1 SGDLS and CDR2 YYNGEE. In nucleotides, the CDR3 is TGTGCCAGCAGCTCTTTCTCTGGGGCCAACGTCCTGACTTTC. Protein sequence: CASSSFSGANVLTF.

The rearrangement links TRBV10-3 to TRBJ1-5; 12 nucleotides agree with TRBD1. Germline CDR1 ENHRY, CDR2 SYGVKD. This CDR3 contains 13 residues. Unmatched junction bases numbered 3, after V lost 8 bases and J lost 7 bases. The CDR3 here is CAIGGTGGQPQHF. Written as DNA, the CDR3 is TGTGCCATCGGGGGGACAGGGGGCCAGCCCCAGCATTTT.

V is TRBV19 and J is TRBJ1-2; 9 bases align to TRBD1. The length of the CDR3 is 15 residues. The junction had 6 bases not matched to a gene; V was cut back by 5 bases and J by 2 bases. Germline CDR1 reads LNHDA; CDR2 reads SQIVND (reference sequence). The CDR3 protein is CASSFGTGMNYGYTF. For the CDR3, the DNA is TGTGCCAGTAGTTTCGGGACAGGGATGAACTATGGCTACACCTTC. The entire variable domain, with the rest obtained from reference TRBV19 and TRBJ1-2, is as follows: DGGITQSPKYLFRKEGQNVTLSCEQNLNHDAMYWYRQDPGQGLRLIYYSQIVNDFQKGDIAEGYSVSREKKESFPLTVTSAQKNPTAFYLCASSFGTGMNYGYTFGSGTRLTVV.

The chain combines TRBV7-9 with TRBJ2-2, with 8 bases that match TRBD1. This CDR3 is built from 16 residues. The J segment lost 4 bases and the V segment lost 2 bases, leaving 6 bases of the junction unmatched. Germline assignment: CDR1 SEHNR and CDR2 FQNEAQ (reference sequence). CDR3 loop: CASSLPGQGSTGELFF. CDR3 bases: TGTGCCAGCAGCTTACCCGGACAGGGAAGCACCGGGGAGCTGTTTTTT.

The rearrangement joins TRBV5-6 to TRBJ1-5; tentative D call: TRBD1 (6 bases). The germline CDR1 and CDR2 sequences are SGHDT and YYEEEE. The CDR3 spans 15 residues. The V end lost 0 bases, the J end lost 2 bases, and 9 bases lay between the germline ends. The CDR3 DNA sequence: TGTGCCAGCAGCTTGGACAGGGTTGGCAATCAGCCCCAGCATTTT. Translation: CASSLDRVGNQPQHF.

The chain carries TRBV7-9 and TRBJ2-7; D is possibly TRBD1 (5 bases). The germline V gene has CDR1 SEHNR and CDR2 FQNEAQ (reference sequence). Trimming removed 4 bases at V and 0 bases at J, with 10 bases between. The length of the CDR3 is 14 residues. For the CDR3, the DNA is TGTGCCAGCAGCTATGACAGACCCTCCTACGAGCAGTACTTC. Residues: CASSYDRPSYEQYF.

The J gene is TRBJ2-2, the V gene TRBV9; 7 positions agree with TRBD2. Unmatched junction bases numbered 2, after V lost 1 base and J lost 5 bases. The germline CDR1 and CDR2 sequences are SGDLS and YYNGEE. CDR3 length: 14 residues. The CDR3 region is CASSVRGDTGELFF. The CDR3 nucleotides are TGTGCCAGCAGCGTACGGGGGGATACCGGGGAGCTGTTTTTT.